The 31 T cell receptor beta chains in this list originate from one sample, sequenced in a study of T cell responses to AZD1222 COVID-19 vaccine. Clones were read by immunoSEQ multiplex PCR, and TCRdb kept only the in-frame ones, dropping some. The sample shows roughly 180,000 clones, approximately 90% of them seen only once. Sample: peripheral blood, taken 28 days after the second AZD1222 dose. Source of these receptors: an adult who received the AZD1222 COVID-19 vaccine.

The chain uses TRBV10-1 and TRBJ2-7, with 8 nucleotides matching TRBD2. J gave up 0 bases and V 0 bases, and 4 bases lay outside the gene matches. The CDR3 consists of 16 residues. Germline lookup yields CDR1 WNHNN and CDR2 SYGVQD (reference sequence). Here the CDR3 reads CASSESSGSDSYEQYF. The DNA of the CDR3 is TGCGCCAGCAGTGAGTCGAGCGGGAGCGACTCCTACGAGCAGTACTTC.

The chain joins TRBV11-3 to TRBJ2-7, with TRBD1 identical over 9 bases. Unmatched junction bases numbered 3, after V lost 2 bases and J lost 1 base. Germline V lookup: CDR1 SGHNT, CDR2 YENEEA. The CDR3 has 15 amino acids. The CDR3 region is CASSLLGTGSYEQYF. The CDR3 DNA follows: TGTGCCAGCAGCTTACTAGGGACAGGGTCCTACGAGCAGTACTTC.

This chain's CDR3 is CASRPEIGYGYTF. CDR3 nucleotide sequence: TGTGCCAGCAGGCCAGAGATCGGCTATGGCTACACCTTC. The rearrangement links TRBV7-2 to TRBJ1-2; D is unclear. The CDR3 runs to 13 residues. Germline V gene sequence: CDR1 SGHTA, CDR2 FQGNSA. Trimming shortened V by 6 bases and J by 4 bases, and 12 bases separated the two germline ends.

The chain has TRBV28 and TRBJ1-5; 8 bases are a match to TRBD1. J lost 4 bases, V lost 5 bases, and 7 bases had no gene match. CDR1 and CDR2 from the germline V gene are MDHEN and SYDVKM. CDR3 length equals 15 residues. The CDR3 region is CASSPGTGLNQPQHF. CDR3 nucleotide sequence: TGTGCCAGCAGTCCCGGGACAGGACTTAATCAGCCCCAGCATTTT. Combining the CDR3 with reference TRBV28 and TRBJ1-5 gives the whole variable domain DVKVTQSSRYLVKRTGEKVFLECVQDMDHENMFWYRQDPGLGLRLIYFSYDVKMKEKGDIPEGYSVSREKKERFSLILESASTNQTSMYLCASSPGTGLNQPQHFGDGTRLSIL.

This chain joins TRBV28 and TRBJ2-3; TRBD2 aligns across 7 bases. This CDR3 contains 15 residues. Per germline, CDR1 MDHEN and CDR2 SYDVKM. V was pared by 7 bases and J by 3 bases, with 10 bases of the junction left unmatched. The CDR3 bases are TGTGCCAGCATCCGGGCGGGAGTGGGGACAGATACGCAGTATTTT. Translation gives CASIRAGVGTDTQYF.

This clone appeared a single time. The V call is TRBV7-3, the J call TRBJ2-1; 10 positions agree with TRBD1. V was pared by 3 bases and J by 1 base, with 9 bases of the junction left unmatched. In germline, CDR1 is SGHTA, CDR2 FQGTGA. The CDR3 extends over 18 amino acids. In DNA form, the CDR3 reads TGTGCCAGCAGCTTTGGCCCACCGGGACAGGGGTCCTACAATGAGCAGTTCTTC. This codes for CASSFGPPGQGSYNEQFF.

The chain is built from TRBV2 and TRBJ1-3; TRBD1 matches at 7 bases. The CDR3 totals 15 residues. The germline gives CDR1 SNHLY, CDR2 FYNNEI. J was trimmed by 0 bases and V by 6 bases; bases with no gene match: 5. The CDR3, as DNA: TGTGCCAGCAGCCGGACAGGAGCCTCTGGAAACACCATATATTTT. Protein sequence: CASSRTGASGNTIYF.

The rearrangement uses TRBV11-2 and TRBJ1-3, with D possibly matching TRBD1 (6 bases). The CDR3 has 19 residues. The V gene lost 5 bases and the J gene lost 2 bases, with 25 bases spanning the gap. The V gene's germline CDR1 is SGHAT and CDR2 FQNNGV. The CDR3 DNA sequence: TGTGCCAGCAGCACCGACTTGCCCCCTCGGGACAAACCTGGAAACACCATATATTTT. Amino acid sequence: CASSTDLPPRDKPGNTIYF. Full variable domain (missing parts from reference TRBV11-2 and TRBJ1-3): EAGVAQSPRYKIIEKRQSVAFWCNPISGHATLYWYQQILGQGPKLLIQFQNNGVVDDSQLPKDRFSAERLKGVDSTLKIQPAKLEDSAVYLCASSTDLPPRDKPGNTIYFGEGSWLTVV.

This clone appeared a single time. The rearrangement uses TRBV5-1 and TRBJ2-7, with D possibly matching TRBD2 (6 bases). V lost 0 bases to trimming and J lost 1 base, with 11 bases between them. CDR1 SGHRS and CDR2 YFSETQ come from the germline V gene. This CDR3 contains 15 residues. The CDR3 DNA reads TGCGCCAGCAGCTTGGAGGGAGGTCCGTCCTACGAGCAGTACTTC. Translated, it gives CASSLEGGPSYEQYF.

This clone was detected only once. The chain uses TRBV5-6 and TRBJ2-1; D remains ambiguous. Trimming took off 2 bases at V and 11 bases at J, with 8 bases between the two ends. The germline V gene has CDR1 SGHDT and CDR2 YYEEEE. The length of the CDR3 is 11 residues. CDR3 nucleotide sequence: TGTGCCAGCAGCTTCGATGGACAGCAGTTCTTC. Translating it yields CASSFDGQQFF.

In its sample, this clone was seen a few times. CDR3 bases: TGTGCCAGCCTATCGACAGATTCCTACGAGCAGTACTTC. Protein: CASLSTDSYEQYF. This chain joins TRBV25-1 and TRBJ2-7, with D possibly being TRBD1 (5 bases). The CDR3 loop spans 13 amino acids. The V end lost 8 bases, the J end lost 1 base, and 12 bases lay between the germline ends. CDR1 is MGHDK, CDR2 SYGVNS, per germline.

This chain connects TRBV28 to TRBJ2-7, with D maybe TRBD1 (5 bases). The CDR3 is 15 amino acids. V was cut by 7 bases and J by 3 bases, with 19 bases left in between. CDR1 is MDHEN and CDR2 is SYDVKM in the germline V gene. The CDR3 DNA follows: TGTGCCAGCACCAGTTTAGGGGATTCAGACTACGAGCAGTACTTC. Translated, it gives CASTSLGDSDYEQYF.

The J gene is TRBJ1-3, the V gene TRBV4-1; no clear D. The length of the CDR3 is 15 residues. Germline CDR1 is MGHRA and CDR2 is YSYEKL. V shed 4 bases and J shed 4 bases, with 14 bases lying between them. The CDR3 region is CASSPSYPAGNTIYF. In DNA, the CDR3 is TGCGCCAGCAGCCCGTCGTATCCCGCCGGAAACACCATATATTTT.

V usage is TRBV5-1 and J usage is TRBJ1-5; no clear D gene. This CDR3 region has 13 residues. CDR1 SGHRS and CDR2 YFSETQ come from the germline V gene. V dropped 4 bases and J dropped 1 base, with 6 bases sitting between them. As DNA, the CDR3 is TGCGCCAGCAGCACGGACAGCAATCAGCCCCAGCATTTT. Translation gives CASSTDSNQPQHF.

The rearrangement links TRBV11-2 to TRBJ1-2; D call uncertain. The germline V gene encodes CDR1 SGHAT and CDR2 FQNNGV. V was cut by 4 bases and J by 1 base, with 4 bases left in between. The CDR3 length is 12 residues. The CDR3 sequence: CASSSINYGYTF. The CDR3, as DNA: TGTGCCAGCAGCTCGATTAACTATGGCTACACCTTC.

Notes on this clone: Additional DNA sequences in this sample encode the identical CDR3. The CDR3 spells CASSQAGGEQYF. For the CDR3, the DNA is TGTGCCAGCAGCCAGGCGGGCGGGGAGCAGTACTTC. The chain employs TRBV3-1 (or the pseudogene TRBV3-2) and TRBJ2-7; maybe TRBD2 (5 bases). The germline gives CDR1 LGHDT, CDR2 YNNKEL (reference sequence). The CDR3 runs 12 residues. V was clipped by 3 bases and J by 7 bases, with 10 bases between them.

The chain recombines TRBV27 with TRBJ1-3; D uncertain. V was cut by 5 bases and J by 4 bases, with 12 bases left in between. CDR1 is MNHEY, CDR2 SMNVEV, per germline (reference sequence). CDR3 length: 14 residues. CDR3 protein: CASSAGDSGNTIYF. The CDR3 nucleotides read TGTGCCAGCAGTGCCGGCGATTCGGGAAACACCATATATTTT.

This rearrangement joins TRBV25-1 to TRBJ2-2; D is unresolved. Germline values: CDR1 MGHDK, CDR2 SYGVNS. V lost 5 bases to trimming and J lost 1 base, with 11 bases between them. The CDR3 consists of 15 residues. In nucleotides, the CDR3 is TGTGCCAGCAGTACATGGACGGTGAACACCGGGGAGCTGTTTTTT. Its translation is CASSTWTVNTGELFF.

This chain links TRBV24-1 with TRBJ2-3; 9 bases agree with TRBD2. Germline CDR1 and CDR2: KGHDR and SFDVKD. V trimming: 6 bases; J trimming: 7 bases; junction bases outside the gene matches: 7. The CDR3 has 14 amino acids. Here the CDR3 DNA reads TGTGCCACCAGTACGGCGGGAGGGTCACATACGCAGTATTTT. Translation: CATSTAGGSHTQYF.

This clone was seen once. The chain couples TRBV7-8 to TRBJ1-3, with no clear D. This CDR3 contains 15 residues. V was shortened by 2 bases and J by 7 bases, with 15 bases between the two germline ends. CDR1 SGHVS and CDR2 FQNEAQ come from the germline V gene. The CDR3: CASSLRGSLRNTIYF. CDR3 sequence (DNA): TGTGCCAGCAGCTTAAGAGGGTCCCTAAGGAACACCATATATTTT.

The gene calls are TRBV7-3 and TRBJ2-3; D is undetermined. CDR1 and CDR2 (germline): SGHTA, FQGTGA. V shed 3 bases and J shed 2 bases, with 9 bases lying between them. The CDR3 is 14 residues long. The CDR3 sequence: CASSFGGFTDTQYF. CDR3 coding DNA: TGTGCCAGCAGCTTCGGCGGCTTCACAGATACGCAGTATTTT.

The V gene is TRBV11-3, the J gene TRBJ1-2; D is possibly TRBD1 (5 bases). This CDR3 contains 15 residues. Trimming cost V 1 base and J 0 bases, with 9 bases left between them. CDR1 is SGHNT and CDR2 is YENEEA in the germline V gene. The CDR3 reads CASSLAGTANYGYTF. The CDR3 DNA sequence: TGTGCCAGCAGCTTAGCAGGGACCGCTAACTATGGCTACACCTTC.

The V gene is TRBV27, the J gene TRBJ1-6; TRBD1 agrees at 9 bases. The germline CDR1 and CDR2 sequences are MNHEY and SMNVEV (reference sequence). The trim removed 5 bases at V and 8 bases at J, leaving 1 base unmatched. The CDR3 loop spans 13 amino acids. CDR3 nucleotide sequence: TGTGCCAGCAGTCGGGACAGGGATTCACCCCTCCACTTT. As protein: CASSRDRDSPLHF.

V gene TRBV5-1 combines with J gene TRBJ1-1; D is ambiguous. Trimming shortened V by 4 bases and J by 6 bases, and 19 bases separated the two germline ends. This CDR3 contains 15 residues. Germline CDR1 is SGHRS and CDR2 is YFSETQ. The CDR3 DNA reads as TGCGCCAGCAGCCTGGACGGACTAATCTTTTCTGAAGCTTTCTTT. This codes for CASSLDGLIFSEAFF.

The chain employs TRBV3-1 (or the pseudogene TRBV3-2) and TRBJ2-7; the match to TRBD2 covers 8 bases. Germline V gene lookup returns CDR1 LGHDT and CDR2 YNNKEL (reference sequence). This CDR3 has 12 amino acids. In DNA, the CDR3 is TGTTCCGCGGGGGGTGCCTCCTACGAGCAGTACTTC. The encoded protein is CSAGGASYEQYF.

The chain carries TRBV7-3 and TRBJ2-1; D is possibly TRBD1 or TRBD2 (5 bases each). Germline CDR1 is SGHTA and CDR2 is FQGTGA. Trimming took 4 bases from V and 9 from J, leaving 16 bases between them. The CDR3 is 14 amino acids. Written as DNA, the CDR3 is TGTGCCAGCAGCTCCGACCGCGCTGGGGGTGAGCAGTTCTTC. Its translation: CASSSDRAGGEQFF.

The chain combines TRBV13 with TRBJ2-1; tentative D call: TRBD2 (5 bases). The V and J ends lost 0 bases and 5 bases respectively, with 14 bases between them. Germline V gene data show CDR1 as PRHDT and CDR2 as FYEKMQ (reference sequence). The CDR3 has 16 amino acids. This CDR3 is CASSLGRLRPNNEQFF. CDR3 coding DNA: TGTGCCAGCAGCTTAGGTAGACTACGACCAAACAATGAGCAGTTCTTC.

V is TRBV12-3 or TRBV12-4 and J is TRBJ1-1; D remains unclear. V dropped 1 base and J dropped 10 bases, with 7 bases sitting between them. The CDR3 is 11 residues long. The CDR3, as DNA: TGTGCCAGCAGTTTAGAAACGCTAGCTTTCTTT. It translates to CASSLETLAFF.

The chain recombines TRBV5-1 with TRBJ1-3; TRBD1 matches 9 bases. Per the germline V gene, CDR1 is SGHRS and CDR2 is YFSETQ. V was clipped by 1 base and J by 0 bases; unmatched bases: 2. The CDR3 covers 16 residues. The CDR3 coding sequence is TGCGCCAGCAGCTTGACAGGGGGCACCTCTGGAAACACCATATATTTT. Its translation: CASSLTGGTSGNTIYF.

CDR3 loop: CAISESVGDAYNEQFF. In DNA, the CDR3 is TGTGCCATCAGTGAGTCTGTGGGGGATGCCTACAATGAGCAGTTCTTC. The chain couples TRBV10-3 to TRBJ2-1, with D perhaps assigned TRBD1 or TRBD2 (5 bases each). The CDR3 covers 16 residues. The germline CDR1 and CDR2 sequences are ENHRY and SYGVKD. V was cut by 0 bases and J by 2 bases, with 11 bases left in between.

The genes are TRBV4-3 and TRBJ2-7; 11 bases align to TRBD2. Trimming cost V 1 base and J 2 bases; bases outside gene matches: 7. Germline values: CDR1 LGHNA, CDR2 YSLEER. The CDR3 is 17 amino acids. CDR3 residues: CASSQGLAGLSPYEQYF. DNA of the CDR3: TGCGCCAGCAGCCAAGGACTAGCGGGACTTAGCCCCTACGAGCAGTACTTC.